Listed below are T cell receptor beta chains from one sample, sequenced in a study of blood T cell repertoires in COVID-19. TCRdb keeps only in-frame clones here, not all; method: immunoSEQ multiplex PCR. The table has about 250,000 clones, around 84% seen once. The sequencing sample was made of PBMCs or T cells enriched from blood (not recorded which). The receptors originated from a man aged 35 to 55 who had recovered from COVID-19. Each CDR3 is given with its conserved first and last residue. A D gene is named only where the DNA matches it firmly. Only some rows state a clone size, as once, few, many or a class for expanded clones.

V gene	J gene	D gene	clone size	CDR3 protein	CDR3 DNA
TRBV7-3	TRBJ1-6	-	-	CASSLAGADSPLHF	TGTGCCAGCAGCTTAGCAGGGGCTGATTCACCCCTCCACTTT
TRBV2	TRBJ1-5	TRBD1	-	CASGGQGLYQPQHF	TGTGCCAGCGGAGGACAGGGATTATATCAGCCCCAGCATTTT
TRBV6-5	TRBJ2-3	-	-	CASRNRRDTDTQYF	TGTGCCAGCAGAAACAGGCGGGACACAGATACGCAGTATTTT
TRBV24-1	TRBJ2-3	TRBD2	-	CATSDPRGGEADTQYF	TGTGCCACCAGTGATCCCCGGGGAGGGGAGGCAGATACGCAGTATTTT
TRBV12-3/TRBV12-4	TRBJ2-7	TRBD1	-	CASSRDRSYEQYF	TGTGCCAGTTCACGGGACAGGAGCTACGAGCAGTACTTC
TRBV7-9	TRBJ2-2	-	-	CASSSRVTGELFF	TGTGCCAGCAGCTCCAGGGTAACCGGGGAGCTGTTTTTT
TRBV20-1	TRBJ1-1	-	-	CSANRATEAFF	TGCAGTGCTAACAGGGCAACTGAAGCTTTCTTT
TRBV27	TRBJ2-1	TRBD1	-	CASTSPGQSYNEQFF	TGTGCCAGCACTTCCCCGGGACAGTCATACAATGAGCAGTTCTTC
TRBV9	TRBJ1-2	-	few	CASSVVGREAGYTF	TGTGCCAGCAGCGTAGTCGGTAGGGAGGCTGGCTACACCTTC
TRBV29-1	TRBJ1-4	-	-	CSVGGGKNEKLFF	TGCAGCGTTGGGGGAGGAAAAAATGAAAAACTGTTTTTT
TRBV6-1	TRBJ2-7	TRBD2	-	CASSARMGLAGGSYEQYF	TGTGCCAGCAGTGCTCGGATGGGACTAGCGGGGGGATCCTACGAGCAGTACTTC
TRBV29-1	TRBJ1-2	-	few	CSVEDLRGTGYTF	TGCAGCGTTGAAGATCTTCGCGGGACCGGCTACACCTTC
TRBV28	TRBJ1-2	-	-	CASSSLYGYTF	TGTGCCAGCAGTTCCCTTTATGGCTACACCTTC
TRBV6-1	TRBJ1-3	TRBD1	-	CASSEAYWTGGNTIYF	TGTGCCAGCAGTGAAGCTTACTGGACAGGTGGAAACACCATATATTTT
TRBV7-3	TRBJ1-1	TRBD1	-	CASSLTRQGDSEAFF	TGTGCCAGCAGCTTAACGCGACAGGGGGACTCTGAAGCTTTCTTT
TRBV5-1	TRBJ2-1	TRBD2	-	CASSLLAGGKYNEQFF	TGCGCCAGCAGCTTGCTAGCGGGAGGAAAATACAATGAGCAGTTCTTC
TRBV28	TRBJ1-2	-	-	CASGSMYIGGYTF	TGTGCCAGCGGGAGTATGTATATAGGAGGCTACACCTTC
TRBV7-2	TRBJ2-2	-	few	CASSSGGELFF	TGTGCCAGCAGCTCGGGCGGGGAGCTGTTTTTT
TRBV4-1	TRBJ1-5	TRBD1	-	CASSPTGQGNEQPQHF	TGCGCCAGCAGCCCAACGGGACAGGGGAACGAGCAGCCCCAGCATTTT
TRBV18	TRBJ1-2	-	-	CASSPSRQANYGYTF	TGTGCCAGCTCACCATCGAGACAGGCGAACTATGGCTACACCTTC
TRBV2	TRBJ2-7	TRBD1	-	CASSVDRGSYEQYF	TGTGCCAGCAGTGTGGACAGGGGGTCCTACGAGCAGTACTTC
TRBV6-1	TRBJ1-6	-	-	CASREERWENSPLHF	TGTGCCAGCAGGGAAGAGAGATGGGAGAATTCACCCCTCCACTTT
TRBV5-6	TRBJ1-4	-	-	CASSSTGATNEKLFF	TGTGCCAGCAGCTCTACGGGGGCAACTAATGAAAAACTGTTTTTT
TRBV2	TRBJ2-4	TRBD1	-	CASSDRDRGYAKNIQYF	TGTGCCAGCAGTGACAGGGACAGGGGATACGCTAAAAACATTCAGTACTTC
TRBV6-5	TRBJ1-1	TRBD1	-	CASRAAGGETFF	TGTGCCAGCAGGGCCGCAGGGGGAGAAACTTTCTTT
TRBV19	TRBJ2-2	TRBD2	few	CASTTSGRASGELFF	TGTGCCAGCACCACTAGCGGGAGGGCCTCCGGGGAGCTGTTTTTT
TRBV15	TRBJ1-5	TRBD1	-	CATSRGQGASQPQHF	TGTGCCACCAGCCGAGGACAGGGGGCGAGTCAGCCCCAGCATTTT
TRBV7-2	TRBJ2-3	-	-	CASSSQFTDTQYF	TGTGCCAGCAGCTCGCAGTTCACAGATACGCAGTATTTT
TRBV18	TRBJ2-5	-	-	CASSPPMYQETQYF	TGTGCCAGCTCACCTCCTATGTACCAAGAGACCCAGTACTTC
TRBV2	TRBJ2-7	-	-	CATSTASQTAYEQYF	TGTGCCACCTCAACGGCCTCACAGACCGCCTACGAGCAGTACTTC
TRBV4-2	TRBJ2-1	TRBD2	-	CASSPQQLAANEQFF	TGTGCCAGCAGCCCTCAACAACTAGCGGCTAATGAGCAGTTCTTC
TRBV5-6	TRBJ1-2	TRBD1	-	CASSLPGQGTLGYTF	TGTGCCAGCAGCTTGCCCGGACAGGGCACCCTTGGCTACACCTTC
TRBV3-1/TRBV3-2	TRBJ2-7	TRBD2	-	CASSEGLAETYEQYF	TGTGCCAGCAGCGAGGGACTAGCGGAGACCTACGAGCAGTACTTC
TRBV15	TRBJ2-1	-	-	CATSAGGYNEQFF	TGTGCCACCTCCGCCGGGGGCTACAATGAGCAGTTCTTC
TRBV7-2	TRBJ2-1	TRBD2	-	CASSHDYAAGGNEQFF	TGTGCCAGCAGCCATGACTACGCAGCGGGAGGCAATGAGCAGTTCTTC
TRBV28	TRBJ1-1	TRBD1	-	CASSLPPGGTEAFF	TGTGCCAGCAGTTTACCTCCAGGGGGCACTGAAGCTTTCTTT
TRBV7-2	TRBJ1-4	-	once	CASSPNRVGANEKLFF	TGTGCCAGCAGCCCTAACAGGGTTGGAGCTAATGAAAAACTGTTTTTT
TRBV7-2	TRBJ2-7	-	-	CASSSTTGTYEQYF	TGTGCCAGCAGCTCGACAACAGGGACCTACGAGCAGTACTTC
TRBV10-3	TRBJ1-3	-	-	CAISEAQGSGTIYF	TGTGCCATCAGTGAGGCACAGGGCTCGGGCACCATATATTTT
TRBV11-1	TRBJ1-1	-	few	CASSLRHTNTEAFF	TGTGCCAGCAGCCTCAGACATACGAACACTGAAGCTTTCTTT
TRBV7-7	TRBJ1-3	-	-	CASSPGGSGNTIYF	TGTGCCAGCAGCCCTGGAGGATCTGGAAACACCATATATTTT
TRBV19	TRBJ2-1	TRBD2	few	CASTIHTSVNEQFF	TGTGCCAGTACGATCCACACTAGCGTCAATGAGCAGTTCTTC
TRBV6-5	TRBJ1-2	-	-	CASTRSGRVGGYTF	TGTGCCAGCACCCGGTCCGGGAGGGTAGGGGGCTACACCTTC
TRBV6-5	TRBJ1-5	-	once	CATWRGCQPQHF	TGTGCCACCTGGAGAGGGTGCCAGCCCCAGCATTTT
TRBV18	TRBJ2-3	TRBD1	-	CASSPGTGRTDTQYF	TGTGCCAGCTCACCCGGGACAGGGAGGACAGATACGCAGTATTTT
TRBV9	TRBJ2-7	-	-	CASSKQGGSYEQYF	TGTGCCAGCAGCAAACAGGGGGGGTCCTACGAGCAGTACTTC
TRBV5-4	TRBJ2-3	-	-	CASSLLVEDTQYF	TGTGCCAGCAGCTTGTTGGTTGAGGATACGCAGTATTTT
TRBV5-1	TRBJ1-2	-	-	CASSSAGHFNYGYTF	TGCGCCAGCAGCTCGGCCGGACACTTTAACTATGGCTACACCTTC